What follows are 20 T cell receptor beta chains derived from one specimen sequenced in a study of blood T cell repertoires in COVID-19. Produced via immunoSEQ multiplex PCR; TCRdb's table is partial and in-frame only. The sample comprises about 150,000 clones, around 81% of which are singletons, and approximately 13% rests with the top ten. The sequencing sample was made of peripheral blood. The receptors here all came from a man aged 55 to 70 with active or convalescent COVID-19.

CDR3 amino acids: CASSLNNEQYF. DNA for the CDR3: TGTGCCAGCAGTTTAAACAACGAGCAGTACTTC. This chain connects TRBV28 to TRBJ2-7; no clear D. Germline V lookup: CDR1 MDHEN, CDR2 SYDVKM. The CDR3 loop spans 11 amino acids. Trimming stripped 2 bases from V and 5 bases from J, with 4 bases between.

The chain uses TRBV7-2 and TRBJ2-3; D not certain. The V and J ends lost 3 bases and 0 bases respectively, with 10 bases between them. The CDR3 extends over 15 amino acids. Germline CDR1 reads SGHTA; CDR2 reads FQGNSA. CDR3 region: CASSFQRSSTDTQYF. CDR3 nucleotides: TGTGCCAGCAGCTTCCAGCGCTCTAGCACAGATACGCAGTATTTT.

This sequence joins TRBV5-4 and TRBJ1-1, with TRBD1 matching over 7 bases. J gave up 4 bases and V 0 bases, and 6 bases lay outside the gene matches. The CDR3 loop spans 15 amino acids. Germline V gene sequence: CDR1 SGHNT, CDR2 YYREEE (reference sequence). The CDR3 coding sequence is TGTGCCAGCAGCTTGGACCCCAAGGGGGCCACTGAAGCTTTCTTT. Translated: CASSLDPKGATEAFF.

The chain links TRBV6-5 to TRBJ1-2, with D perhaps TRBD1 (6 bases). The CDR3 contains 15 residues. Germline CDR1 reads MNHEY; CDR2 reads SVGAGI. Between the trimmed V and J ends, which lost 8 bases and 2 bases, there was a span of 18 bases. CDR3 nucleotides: TGTGCCAGCTCGGACGGGGGGGCCCCGAACTATGGCTACACCTTC. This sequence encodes CASSDGGAPNYGYTF.

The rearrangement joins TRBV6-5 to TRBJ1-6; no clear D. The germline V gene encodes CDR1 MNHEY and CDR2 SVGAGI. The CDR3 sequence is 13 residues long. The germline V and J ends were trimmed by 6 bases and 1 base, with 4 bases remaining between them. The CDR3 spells CASRTSYNSPLHF. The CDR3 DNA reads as TGTGCCAGCAGGACATCCTATAATTCACCCCTCCACTTT.

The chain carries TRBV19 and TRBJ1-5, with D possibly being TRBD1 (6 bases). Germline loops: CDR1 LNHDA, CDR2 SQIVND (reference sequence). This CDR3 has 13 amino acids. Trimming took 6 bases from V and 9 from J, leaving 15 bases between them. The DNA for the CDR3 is TGTGCCAGTAGCACAGGGCCACGGGGGCCCCAGCATTTT. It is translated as CASSTGPRGPQHF.

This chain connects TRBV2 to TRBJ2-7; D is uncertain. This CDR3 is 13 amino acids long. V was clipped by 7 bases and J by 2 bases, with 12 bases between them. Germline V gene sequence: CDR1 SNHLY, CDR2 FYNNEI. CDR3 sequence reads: CASTNALAYEQYF. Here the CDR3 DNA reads TGTGCCAGCACGAACGCACTCGCCTACGAGCAGTACTTC.

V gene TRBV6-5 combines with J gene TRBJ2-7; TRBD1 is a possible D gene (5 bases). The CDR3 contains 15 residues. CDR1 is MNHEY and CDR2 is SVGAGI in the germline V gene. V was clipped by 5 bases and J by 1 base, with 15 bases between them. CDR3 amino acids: CASSNPGLGSYEQYF. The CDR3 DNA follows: TGTGCCAGCAGTAATCCAGGGTTGGGGTCCTACGAGCAGTACTTC.

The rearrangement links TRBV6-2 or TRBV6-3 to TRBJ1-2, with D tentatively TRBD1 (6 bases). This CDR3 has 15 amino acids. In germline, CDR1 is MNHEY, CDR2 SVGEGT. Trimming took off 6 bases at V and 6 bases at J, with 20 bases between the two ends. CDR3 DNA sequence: TGTGCCAGCAGCCCCCGGGGAGGGGGTTTAAATGGCTACACCTTC. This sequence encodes CASSPRGGGLNGYTF.

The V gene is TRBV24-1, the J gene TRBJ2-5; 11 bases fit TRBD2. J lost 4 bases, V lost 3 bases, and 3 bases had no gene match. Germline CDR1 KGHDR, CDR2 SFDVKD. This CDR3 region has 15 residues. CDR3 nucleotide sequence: TGTGCCACCAGTGATGGACTAGCGGGTATAGAGACCCAGTACTTC. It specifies CATSDGLAGIETQYF.

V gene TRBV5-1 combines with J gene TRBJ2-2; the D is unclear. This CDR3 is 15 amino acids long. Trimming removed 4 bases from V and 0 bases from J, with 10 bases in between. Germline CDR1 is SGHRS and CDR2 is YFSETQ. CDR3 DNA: TGCGCCAGCAGCGCAGCGCTTTCGAACACCGGGGAGCTGTTTTTT. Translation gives CASSAALSNTGELFF.

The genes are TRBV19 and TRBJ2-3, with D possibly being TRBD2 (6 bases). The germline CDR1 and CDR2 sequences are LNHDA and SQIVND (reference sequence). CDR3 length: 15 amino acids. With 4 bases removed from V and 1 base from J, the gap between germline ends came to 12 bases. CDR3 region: CASSTPTRGTDTQYF. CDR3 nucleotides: TGTGCCAGTAGTACCCCGACTAGGGGCACAGATACGCAGTATTTT.

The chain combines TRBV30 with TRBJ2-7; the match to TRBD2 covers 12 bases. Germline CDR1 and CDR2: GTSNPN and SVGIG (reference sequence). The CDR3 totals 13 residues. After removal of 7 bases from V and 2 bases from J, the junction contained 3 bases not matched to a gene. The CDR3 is CAYTSGRTYEQYF. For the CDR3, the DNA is TGTGCCTACACTAGCGGGAGGACCTACGAGCAGTACTTC. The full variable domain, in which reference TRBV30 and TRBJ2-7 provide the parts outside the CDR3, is SQTIHQWPATLVQPVGSPLSLECTVEGTSNPNLYWYRQAAGRGLQLLFYSVGIGQISSEVPQNLSASRPQDRQFILSSKKLLLSDSGFYLCAYTSGRTYEQYFGPGTRLTVT.

CDR3 in DNA: TGTGCCAGCAGCCAAGATTGGGCGGGGCGAGAGACCCAGTACTTC. Translated: CASSQDWAGRETQYF. This rearrangement joins TRBV3-1 (or the pseudogene TRBV3-2) to TRBJ2-5, with TRBD2 as a possible D gene (6 bases). The length of the CDR3 is 15 residues. The germline V gene has CDR1 LGHDT and CDR2 YNNKEL (reference sequence). Trimming cost V 0 bases and J 4 bases, with 12 bases left between them.

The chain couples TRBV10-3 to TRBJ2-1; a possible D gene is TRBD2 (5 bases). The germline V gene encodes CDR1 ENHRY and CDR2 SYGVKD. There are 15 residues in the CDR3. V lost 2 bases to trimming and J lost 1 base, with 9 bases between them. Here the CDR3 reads CAISEKLVSYNEQFF. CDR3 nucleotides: TGTGCCATCAGTGAGAAACTAGTTTCCTACAATGAGCAGTTCTTC.

The DNA for the CDR3 is TGTGCCAGTTTGGGCGGGCAGGGGATGAGAGGACCCCTCCACTTT. Its protein product is CASLGGQGMRGPLHF. The chain employs TRBV27 and TRBJ1-6, with D perhaps matching TRBD1 (6 bases). From germline, CDR1 is MNHEY and CDR2 SMNVEV (reference sequence). The CDR3 covers 15 residues. Trimming removed 9 bases from V and 12 bases from J, with 24 bases in between.

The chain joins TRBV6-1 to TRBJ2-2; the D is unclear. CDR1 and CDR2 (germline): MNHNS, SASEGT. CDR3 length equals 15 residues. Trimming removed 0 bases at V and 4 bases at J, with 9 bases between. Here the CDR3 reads CASSEAARSTGELFF. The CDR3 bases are TGTGCCAGCAGTGAAGCCGCTCGGTCCACCGGGGAGCTGTTTTTT.

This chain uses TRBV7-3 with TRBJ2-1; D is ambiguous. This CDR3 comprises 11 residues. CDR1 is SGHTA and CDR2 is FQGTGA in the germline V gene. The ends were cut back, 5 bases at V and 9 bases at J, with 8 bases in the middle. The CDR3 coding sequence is TGTGCCAGCAGCAATACGGGTGAGCAGTTCTTC. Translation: CASSNTGEQFF. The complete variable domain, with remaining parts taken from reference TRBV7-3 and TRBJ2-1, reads GAGVSQTPSNKVTEKGKYVELRCDPISGHTALYWYRQSLGQGPEFLIYFQGTGAADDSGLPNDRFFAVRPEGSVSTLKIQRTERGDSAVYLCASSNTGEQFFGPGTRLTVL.

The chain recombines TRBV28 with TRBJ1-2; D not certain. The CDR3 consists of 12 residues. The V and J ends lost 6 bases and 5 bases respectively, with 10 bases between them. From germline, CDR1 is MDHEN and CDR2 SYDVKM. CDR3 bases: TGTGCCAGCAGCTCGGGGATTTATGGCTACACCTTC. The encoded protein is CASSSGIYGYTF.

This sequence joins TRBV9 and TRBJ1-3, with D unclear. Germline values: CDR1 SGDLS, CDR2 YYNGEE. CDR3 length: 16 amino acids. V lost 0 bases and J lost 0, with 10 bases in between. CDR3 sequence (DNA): TGTGCCAGCAGCGTAGGGCAGTTAAACTCTGGAAACACCATATATTTT. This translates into CASSVGQLNSGNTIYF. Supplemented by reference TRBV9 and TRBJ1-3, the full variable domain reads DSGVTQTPKHLITATGQRVTLRCSPRSGDLSVYWYQQSLDQGLQFLIQYYNGEERAKGNILERFSAQQFPDLHSELNLSSLELGDSALYFCASSVGQLNSGNTIYFGEGSWLTVV.